What follows are 9 T cell receptor beta chains derived from one specimen sequenced in a study of blood T cell repertoires in COVID-19. The method was immunoSEQ multiplex PCR; TCRdb's version includes in-frame clones alone and lacks a portion of them. This table holds tens of thousands of clones, about nine tenths found once. Sequenced input: peripheral blood. These receptors were collected from a human donor in a cohort sampled during active COVID-19.

This chain connects TRBV15 to TRBJ1-2, with 11 bases that match TRBD1. This CDR3 comprises 15 residues. V was pared by 0 bases and J by 6 bases, with 3 bases of the junction left unmatched. CDR1 is LNHNV, CDR2 YYDKDF, per germline (reference sequence). This CDR3 reads CATSREDRGLNGYTF. The CDR3 nucleotides are TGTGCCACCAGCAGAGAGGACAGGGGGCTTAATGGCTACACCTTC. The full variable domain, its missing parts supplied by reference TRBV15 and TRBJ1-2, is DAMVIQNPRYQVTQFGKPVTLSCSQTLNHNVMYWYQQKSSQAPKLLFHYYDKDFNNEADTPDNFQSRRPNTSFCFLDIRSPGLGDTAMYLCATSREDRGLNGYTFGSGTRLTVV.

For this clone: The same CDR3 arises from other DNA sequences in this sample as well. This sequence joins TRBV6-2 or TRBV6-3 and TRBJ2-7; 11 nucleotides align to TRBD2. Germline V gives CDR1 MNHEY, CDR2 SVGEGT. The CDR3 is 15 amino acids. V lost 5 bases and J lost 6; bases outside the gene matches: 9. DNA for the CDR3: TGTGCCAGCAGTCATTGGACTAGCGGGCCCCTCGAGCAGTACTTC. This encodes CASSHWTSGPLEQYF.

This chain joins TRBV3-1 (or the pseudogene TRBV3-2) and TRBJ2-3; TRBD2 matches 8 bases. The CDR3 extends over 14 amino acids. The germline V gene has CDR1 LGHDT and CDR2 YNNKEL (reference sequence). V lost 1 base and J lost 5; bases outside the gene matches: 2. The CDR3 here is CASSQGLARDTQYF. CDR3 in DNA: TGTGCCAGCAGCCAAGGACTAGCGCGAGATACGCAGTATTTT.

The chain is built from TRBV5-1 and TRBJ2-1; the match to TRBD2 covers 8 bases. Germline V gene lookup returns CDR1 SGHRS and CDR2 YFSETQ. The J segment lost 9 bases and the V segment lost 0 bases, leaving 8 bases of the junction unmatched. The CDR3 covers 15 residues. CDR3 region: CASSLGSGSVIEQFF. As DNA, the CDR3 is TGCGCCAGCAGCTTGGGGAGCGGGAGTGTTATTGAGCAGTTCTTC.

V is TRBV6-5 and J is TRBJ2-3, with a tentative D call TRBD2 (5 bases). The CDR3 extends over 13 amino acids. V shed 6 bases and J shed 2 bases, with 9 bases lying between them. The germline V gene has CDR1 MNHEY and CDR2 SVGAGI. Here the CDR3 reads CASSRGSTDTQYF. The CDR3 DNA sequence: TGTGCCAGCAGCCGGGGTTCCACAGATACGCAGTATTTT.

In its sample, this clone was seen once. This chain joins TRBV18 and TRBJ2-7; a weak D match, TRBD1 (6 bases). Trimming shortened V by 1 base and J by 0 bases, and 10 bases separated the two germline ends. Germline CDR1 and CDR2: KGHSH and LQKENI. This CDR3 is 15 amino acids long. The chain's CDR3 is CASSPLWTDSYEQYF. CDR3 DNA sequence: TGTGCCAGCTCACCACTCTGGACAGACTCCTACGAGCAGTACTTC.

A single count supports this clone. The V and J genes are TRBV7-2 and TRBJ1-2; 8 bases map to TRBD1. Germline lookup yields CDR1 SGHTA and CDR2 FQGNSA. The CDR3 is 15 residues long. Unmatched junction bases numbered 7, after V lost 5 bases and J lost 2 bases. The CDR3 reads CASSAGQGFNYGYTF. DNA for the CDR3: TGTGCCAGCAGCGCCGGACAGGGTTTCAACTATGGCTACACCTTC.

This clone was counted a few times. V usage is TRBV7-2 and J usage is TRBJ2-7, with 8 nucleotides matching TRBD2. This CDR3 region has 16 residues. Germline CDR1 is SGHTA and CDR2 is FQGNSA. Trimming took 0 bases from V and 0 from J; bases not matched to a gene: 4. This CDR3 reads CASSLASGGSSYEQYF. The CDR3 DNA reads as TGTGCCAGCAGCTTAGCCAGCGGGGGTAGCTCCTACGAGCAGTACTTC. The variable domain in full, completed from reference TRBV7-2 and TRBJ2-7, reads GAGVSQSPSNKVTEKGKDVELRCDPISGHTALYWYRQSLGQGLEFLIYFQGNSAPDKSGLPSDRFSAERTGGSVSTLTIQRTQQEDSAVYLCASSLASGGSSYEQYFGPGTRLTVT.

The CDR3 here is CATARPPGVGDTQYF. The CDR3, as DNA: TGTGCCACCGCTCGACCCCCAGGGGTGGGGGATACGCAGTATTTT. The chain links TRBV24-1 to TRBJ2-3; D may be TRBD1 (6 bases). CDR1 KGHDR and CDR2 SFDVKD come from the germline V gene. The CDR3 runs to 15 residues. V lost 9 bases and J lost 6, with 21 bases in between.